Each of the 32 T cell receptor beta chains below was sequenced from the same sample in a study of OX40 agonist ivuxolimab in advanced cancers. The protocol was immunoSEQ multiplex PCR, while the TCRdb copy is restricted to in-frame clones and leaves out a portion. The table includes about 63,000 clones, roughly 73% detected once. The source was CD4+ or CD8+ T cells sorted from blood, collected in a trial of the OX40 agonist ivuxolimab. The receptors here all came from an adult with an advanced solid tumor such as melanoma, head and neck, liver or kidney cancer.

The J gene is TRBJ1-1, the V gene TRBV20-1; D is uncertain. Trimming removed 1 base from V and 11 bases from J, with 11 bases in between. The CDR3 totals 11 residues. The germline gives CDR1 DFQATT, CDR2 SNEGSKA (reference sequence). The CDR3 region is CSARVSPLAFF. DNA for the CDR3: TGCAGTGCTAGAGTCTCACCCCTGGCTTTCTTT.

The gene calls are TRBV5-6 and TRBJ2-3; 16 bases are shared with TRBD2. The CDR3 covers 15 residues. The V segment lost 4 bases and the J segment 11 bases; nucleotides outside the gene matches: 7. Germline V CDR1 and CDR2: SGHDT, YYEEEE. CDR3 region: CASSAGLAGGPRQYF. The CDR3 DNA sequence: TGTGCCAGCAGCGCGGGACTAGCGGGGGGGCCAAGGCAGTATTTT.

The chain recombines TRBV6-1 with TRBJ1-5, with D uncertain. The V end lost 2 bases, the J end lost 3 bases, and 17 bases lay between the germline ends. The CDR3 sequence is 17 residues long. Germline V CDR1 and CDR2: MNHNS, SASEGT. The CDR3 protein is CASSELSADGINQPQHF. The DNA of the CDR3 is TGTGCCAGCAGTGAACTATCGGCAGACGGTATCAATCAGCCCCAGCATTTT.

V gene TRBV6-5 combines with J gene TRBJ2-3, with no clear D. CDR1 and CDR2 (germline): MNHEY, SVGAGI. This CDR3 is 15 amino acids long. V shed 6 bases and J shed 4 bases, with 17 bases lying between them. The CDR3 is CASSARGVGPDTQYF. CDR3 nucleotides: TGTGCCAGCAGCGCCCGCGGAGTAGGTCCAGATACGCAGTATTTT.

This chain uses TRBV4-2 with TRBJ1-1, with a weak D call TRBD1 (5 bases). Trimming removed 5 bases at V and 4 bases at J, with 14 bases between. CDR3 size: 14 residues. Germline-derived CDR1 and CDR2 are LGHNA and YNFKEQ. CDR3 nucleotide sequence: TGTGCCAGCAGCGGGCTGGGGGGATTCACTGAAGCTTTCTTT. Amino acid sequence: CASSGLGGFTEAFF.

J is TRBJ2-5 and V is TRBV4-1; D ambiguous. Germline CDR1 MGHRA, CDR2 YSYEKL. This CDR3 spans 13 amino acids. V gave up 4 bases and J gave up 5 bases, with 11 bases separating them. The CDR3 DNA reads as TGCGCCAGCAGCCTGACTCTGGGGGAGACCCAGTACTTC. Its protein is CASSLTLGETQYF.

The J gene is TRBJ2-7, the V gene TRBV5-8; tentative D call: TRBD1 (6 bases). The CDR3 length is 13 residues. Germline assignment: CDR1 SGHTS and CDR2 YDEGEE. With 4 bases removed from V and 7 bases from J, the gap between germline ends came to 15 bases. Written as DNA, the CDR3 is TGTGCCAGCAGCCGCCCACAGGGTCGAGAGCAGTACTTC. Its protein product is CASSRPQGREQYF.

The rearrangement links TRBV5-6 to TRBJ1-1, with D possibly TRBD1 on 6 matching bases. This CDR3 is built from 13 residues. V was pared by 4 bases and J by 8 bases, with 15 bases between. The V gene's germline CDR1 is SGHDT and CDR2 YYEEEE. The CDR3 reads CASSTVDRLEAFF. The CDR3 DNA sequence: TGTGCCAGCAGCACCGTAGACAGGTTGGAAGCTTTCTTT.

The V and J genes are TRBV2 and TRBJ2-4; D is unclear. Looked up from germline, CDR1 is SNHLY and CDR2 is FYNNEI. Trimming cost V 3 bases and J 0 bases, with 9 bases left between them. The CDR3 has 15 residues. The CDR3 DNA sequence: TGTGCCAGCAGTGAGAGGAGAATAGCCAAAAACATTCAGTACTTC. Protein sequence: CASSERRIAKNIQYF.

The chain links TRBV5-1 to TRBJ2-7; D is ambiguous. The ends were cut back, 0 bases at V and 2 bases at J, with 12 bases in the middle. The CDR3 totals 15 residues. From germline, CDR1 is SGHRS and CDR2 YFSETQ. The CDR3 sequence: CASSLGVRFTYEQYF. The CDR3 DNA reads TGCGCCAGCAGCTTGGGAGTTCGCTTCACCTACGAGCAGTACTTC.

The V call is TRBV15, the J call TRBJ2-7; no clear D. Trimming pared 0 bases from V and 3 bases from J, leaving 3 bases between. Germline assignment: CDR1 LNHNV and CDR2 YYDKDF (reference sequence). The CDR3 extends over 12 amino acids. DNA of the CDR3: TGTGCCACCAGCAGAGATTTCTACGAGCAGTACTTC. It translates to CATSRDFYEQYF.

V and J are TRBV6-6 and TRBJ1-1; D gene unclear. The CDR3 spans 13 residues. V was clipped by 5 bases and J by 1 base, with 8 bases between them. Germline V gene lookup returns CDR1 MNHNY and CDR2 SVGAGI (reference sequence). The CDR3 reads CASSKGTNTEAFF. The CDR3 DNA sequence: TGTGCCAGCAGTAAGGGTACGAACACTGAAGCTTTCTTT.

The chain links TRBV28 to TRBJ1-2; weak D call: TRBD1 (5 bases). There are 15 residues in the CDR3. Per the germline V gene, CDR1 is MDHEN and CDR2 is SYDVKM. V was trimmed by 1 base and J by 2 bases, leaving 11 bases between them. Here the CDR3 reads CASSLLETVNYGYTF. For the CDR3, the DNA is TGTGCCAGCAGTTTATTAGAGACAGTGAACTATGGCTACACCTTC.

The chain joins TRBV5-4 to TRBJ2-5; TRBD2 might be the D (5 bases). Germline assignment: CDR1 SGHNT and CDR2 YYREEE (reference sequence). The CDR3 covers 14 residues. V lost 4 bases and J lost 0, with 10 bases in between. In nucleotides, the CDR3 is TGTGCCAGCAGCAGGGCGGGTTACCAAGAGACCCAGTACTTC. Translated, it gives CASSRAGYQETQYF.

CDR3 sequence reads: CASSTGQGIGETQYF. The CDR3, as DNA: TGCGCCAGCAGCACGGGACAGGGAATTGGAGAGACCCAGTACTTC. The V and J genes are TRBV5-1 and TRBJ2-5, with TRBD1 matching 9 bases. Germline CDR1 SGHRS, CDR2 YFSETQ. Trimming took 4 bases from V and 4 from J; bases not matched to a gene: 8. This CDR3 region has 15 residues.

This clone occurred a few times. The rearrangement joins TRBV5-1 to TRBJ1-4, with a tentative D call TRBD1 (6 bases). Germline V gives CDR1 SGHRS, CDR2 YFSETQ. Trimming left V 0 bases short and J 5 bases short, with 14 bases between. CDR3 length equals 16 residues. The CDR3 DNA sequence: TGCGCCAGCAGCTTGGAGGTGGGGGCTTCAAATGAAAAACTGTTTTTT. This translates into CASSLEVGASNEKLFF.

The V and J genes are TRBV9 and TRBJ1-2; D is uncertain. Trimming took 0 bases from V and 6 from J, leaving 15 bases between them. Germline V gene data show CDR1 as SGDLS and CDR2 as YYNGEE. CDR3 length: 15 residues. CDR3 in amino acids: CASSVGATSGHGYTF. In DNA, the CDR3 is TGTGCCAGCAGCGTAGGGGCGACCTCGGGTCATGGCTACACCTTC.

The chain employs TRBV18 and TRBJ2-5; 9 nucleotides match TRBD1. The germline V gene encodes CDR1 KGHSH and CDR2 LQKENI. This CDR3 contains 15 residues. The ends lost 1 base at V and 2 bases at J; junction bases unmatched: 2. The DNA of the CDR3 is TGTGCCAGCTCACCACGTGGGACAGGGCAAGAGACCCAGTACTTC. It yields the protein CASSPRGTGQETQYF. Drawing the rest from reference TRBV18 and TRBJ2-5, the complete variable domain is NAGVMQNPRHLVRRRGQEARLRCSPMKGHSHVYWYRQLPEEGLKFMVYLQKENIIDESGMPKERFSAEFPKEGPSILRIQQVVRGDSAAYFCASSPRGTGQETQYFGPGTRLLVL.

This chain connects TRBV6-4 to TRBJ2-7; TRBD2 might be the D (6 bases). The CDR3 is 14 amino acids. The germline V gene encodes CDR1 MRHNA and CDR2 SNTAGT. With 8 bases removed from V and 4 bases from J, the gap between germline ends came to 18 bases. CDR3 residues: CASWRDLGSYEQYF. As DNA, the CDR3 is TGTGCCAGCTGGAGGGACTTGGGATCTTACGAGCAGTACTTC.

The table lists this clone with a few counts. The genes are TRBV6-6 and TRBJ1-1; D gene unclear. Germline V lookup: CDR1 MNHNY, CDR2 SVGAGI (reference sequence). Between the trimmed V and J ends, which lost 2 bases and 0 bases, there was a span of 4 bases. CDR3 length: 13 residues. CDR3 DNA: TGTGCCAGCAGTTACAGGGTGAACACTGAAGCTTTCTTT. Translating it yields CASSYRVNTEAFF.

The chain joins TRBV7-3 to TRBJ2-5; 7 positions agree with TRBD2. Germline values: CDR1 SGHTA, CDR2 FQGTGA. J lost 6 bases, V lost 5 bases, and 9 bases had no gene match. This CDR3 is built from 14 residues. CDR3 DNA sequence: TGTGCCAGCAGCCCCAATGCGGGGGAGAAGACCCAGTACTTC. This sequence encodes CASSPNAGEKTQYF.

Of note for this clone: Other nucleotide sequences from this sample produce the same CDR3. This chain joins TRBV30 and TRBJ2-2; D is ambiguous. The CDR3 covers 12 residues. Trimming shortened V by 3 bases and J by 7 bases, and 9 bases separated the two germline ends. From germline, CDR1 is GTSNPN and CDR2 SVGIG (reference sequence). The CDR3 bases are TGTGCCTGGAGCCCGAAGGGCGGGGAGCTGTTTTTT. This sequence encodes CAWSPKGGELFF. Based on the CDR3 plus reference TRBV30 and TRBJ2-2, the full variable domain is SQTIHQWPATLVQPVGSPLSLECTVEGTSNPNLYWYRQAAGRGLQLLFYSVGIGQISSEVPQNLSASRPQDRQFILSSKKLLLSDSGFYLCAWSPKGGELFFGEGSRLTVL.

The CDR3 sequence: CASSYLPGGRDTEAFF. The CDR3 DNA reads TGTGCCAGCAGCTATCTTCCAGGGGGTAGGGATACTGAAGCTTTCTTT. The chain employs TRBV6-6 and TRBJ1-1; the match to TRBD1 covers 7 bases. J lost 5 bases, V lost 6 bases, and 15 bases had no gene match. Germline CDR1 reads MNHNY; CDR2 reads SVGAGI (reference sequence). The CDR3 has 16 amino acids.

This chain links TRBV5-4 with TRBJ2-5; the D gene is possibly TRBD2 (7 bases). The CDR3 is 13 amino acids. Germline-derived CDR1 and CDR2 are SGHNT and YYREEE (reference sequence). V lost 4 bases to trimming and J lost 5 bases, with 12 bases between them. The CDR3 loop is CASSGGAGETQYF. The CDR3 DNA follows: TGTGCCAGCAGCGGGGGGGCCGGGGAGACCCAGTACTTC.

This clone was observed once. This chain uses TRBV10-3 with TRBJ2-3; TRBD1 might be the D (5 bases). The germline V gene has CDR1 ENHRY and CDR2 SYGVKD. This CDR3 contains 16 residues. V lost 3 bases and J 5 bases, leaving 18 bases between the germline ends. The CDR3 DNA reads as TGTGCCATCAGTGAAAGTCGGCAGGGCGTTAAAGATACGCAGTATTTT. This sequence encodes CAISESRQGVKDTQYF.

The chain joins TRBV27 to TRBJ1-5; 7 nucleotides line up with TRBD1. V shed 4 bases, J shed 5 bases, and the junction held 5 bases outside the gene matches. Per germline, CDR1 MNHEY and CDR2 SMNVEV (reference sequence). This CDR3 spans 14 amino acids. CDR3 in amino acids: CASSSGQADQPQHF. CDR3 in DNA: TGTGCCAGCAGTTCAGGACAGGCGGATCAGCCCCAGCATTTT.

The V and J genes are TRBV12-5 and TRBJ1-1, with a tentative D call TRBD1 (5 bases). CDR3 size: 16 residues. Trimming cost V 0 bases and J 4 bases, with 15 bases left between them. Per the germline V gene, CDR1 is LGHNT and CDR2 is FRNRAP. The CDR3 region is CASGLVGVGGGTEAFF. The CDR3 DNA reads TGTGCTAGTGGTTTGGTGGGGGTTGGAGGAGGCACTGAAGCTTTCTTT.

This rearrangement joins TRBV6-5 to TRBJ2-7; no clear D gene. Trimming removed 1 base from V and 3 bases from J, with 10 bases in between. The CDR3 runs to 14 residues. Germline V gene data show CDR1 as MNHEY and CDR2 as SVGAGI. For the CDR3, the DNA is TGTGCCAGCAGTTACTTGGGCAGTTACTACGAGCAGTACTTC. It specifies CASSYLGSYYEQYF.

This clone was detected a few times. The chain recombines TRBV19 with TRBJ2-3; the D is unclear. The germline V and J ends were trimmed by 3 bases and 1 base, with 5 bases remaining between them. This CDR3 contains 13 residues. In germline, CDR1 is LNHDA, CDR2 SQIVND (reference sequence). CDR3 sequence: CASSMAGTDTQYF. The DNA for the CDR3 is TGTGCCAGTAGTATGGCGGGCACAGATACGCAGTATTTT.

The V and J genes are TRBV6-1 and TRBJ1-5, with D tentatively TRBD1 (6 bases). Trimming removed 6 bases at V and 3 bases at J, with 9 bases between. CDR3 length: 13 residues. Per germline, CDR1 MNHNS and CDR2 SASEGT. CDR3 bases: TGTGCCAGCAGCAGGGGATCCAATCAGCCCCAGCATTTT. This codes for CASSRGSNQPQHF.

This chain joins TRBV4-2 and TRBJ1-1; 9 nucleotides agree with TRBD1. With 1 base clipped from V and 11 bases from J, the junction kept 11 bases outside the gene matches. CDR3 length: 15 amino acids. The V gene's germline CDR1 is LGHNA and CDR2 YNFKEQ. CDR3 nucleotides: TGTGCCAGCAGCCAAGCCGGGACAGGGATCCTATCGGCTTTCTTT. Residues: CASSQAGTGILSAFF.

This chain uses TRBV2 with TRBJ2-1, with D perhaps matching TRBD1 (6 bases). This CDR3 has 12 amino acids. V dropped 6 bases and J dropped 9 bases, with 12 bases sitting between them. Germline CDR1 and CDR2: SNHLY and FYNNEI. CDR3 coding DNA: TGTGCCAGCAGACCGACAGGTCCTGAGCAGTTCTTC. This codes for CASRPTGPEQFF.